Listed here are 30 T cell receptor beta chains from one sample, sequenced in a study of Graves' ophthalmopathy and Graves' hyperthyroidism. The sequenced template was RNA, covering the TCR beta CDR3 region. First-round RT-PCR used HTBI primers; second-round multiplex PCR followed. Using its own MiXCR run on the multiplex PCR reads, TCRdb lists one record per CDR3 protein. Counted here are more than 1,000,000 distinct CDR3 sequences, about two fifths occurring once; the ten biggest clones make up around 10%. Input material: peripheral blood or thyroid tissue (not recorded which). Receptors originate from an adult man with Graves' hyperthyroidism.

This clonotype was counted a few times. The chain joins TRBV5-1 to TRBJ1-1, with a weak D call TRBD1 (5 bases). The germline CDR1 and CDR2 sequences are SGHRS and YFSETQ. The V and J ends lost 5 bases and 0 bases respectively, with 14 bases between them. This CDR3 comprises 15 residues. This CDR3 is CASRVGGTLNTEAFF. DNA for the CDR3: TGCGCCAGCAGGGTCGGGGGAACCTTGAACACTGAAGCTTTCTTT.

The chain couples TRBV27 to TRBJ2-5; D not certain. V was trimmed by 3 bases and J by 1 base, leaving 15 bases between them. The length of the CDR3 is 16 residues. Looked up from germline, CDR1 is MNHEY and CDR2 is SMNVEV (reference sequence). CDR3 coding DNA: TGTGCCAGCAGTTTTTCCCCAGGTTCGGGCCAAGAGACCCAGTACTTC. It yields the protein CASSFSPGSGQETQYF.

V gene TRBV11-1 combines with J gene TRBJ2-1, with TRBD2 matching over 13 bases. V trimming: 3 bases; J trimming: 9 bases; junction bases outside the gene matches: 11. Germline V gene lookup returns CDR1 SGHAT and CDR2 FQDESV (reference sequence). This CDR3 has 17 residues. DNA of the CDR3: TGTGCCAGCAGCTTGTTTCACGGACTAGCGGGAGTACTTGAGCAGTTCTTC. It translates to CASSLFHGLAGVLEQFF.

Points on this clonotype: The conserved phenylalanine or tryptophan is not found at the CDR3 terminus, so this likely reflects a read error. The chain carries TRBV7-9 and TRBJ2-5; D perhaps matches TRBD2 (5 bases). The CDR3 has 14 residues. Germline lookup yields CDR1 SEHNR and CDR2 FQNEAQ (reference sequence). CDR3 residues: CASSPPVGVETQYV. CDR3 coding DNA: TGCGCCAGCAGCCCTCCGGTGGGAGTGGAGACCCAGTACGTC.

This clonotype was seen repeatedly, ten times or more. The rearrangement joins TRBV7-9 to TRBJ1-1, with 9 nucleotides matching TRBD1. The germline CDR1 and CDR2 sequences are SEHNR and FQNEAQ (reference sequence). CDR3 length: 14 residues. J gave up 0 bases and V 5 bases, and 1 base lay outside the gene matches. The CDR3 loop reads CASSRQGVNTEAFF. CDR3 sequence (DNA): TGTGCCAGCAGCCGACAGGGGGTGAACACTGAAGCTTTCTTT.

In its sample, this clonotype was seen many times. The rearrangement joins TRBV11-2 to TRBJ2-7; D perhaps matches TRBD1 (5 bases). Germline V lookup: CDR1 SGHAT, CDR2 FQNNGV. The V end was cut by 4 bases, the J end by 4 bases, with 11 bases between. This CDR3 has 13 amino acids. CDR3 residues: CASSYITGYEQYF. The DNA for the CDR3 is TGTGCCAGCAGCTACATAACAGGTTACGAGCAGTACTTC.

Regarding this clonotype: A read error may produce the germline difference seen at one junction end. The chain joins TRBV12-3 or TRBV12-4 to TRBJ1-1; TRBD1 is a possible D gene (5 bases). The CDR3 is made up of 15 amino acids. For the CDR3, the DNA is TGTGCCAGCAGTTTGAGGGACGGGGAGAACACCGAAGCTTTCTTT. It codes for CASSLRDGENTEAFF.

On this clonotype: A much bigger clone sits one base away, suggesting this may be a read error. The J gene is TRBJ2-5, the V gene TRBV5-4, with D possibly being TRBD1 (5 bases). Germline V gives CDR1 SGHNT, CDR2 YYREEE (reference sequence). The CDR3 has 14 amino acids. CDR3 in amino acids: CASSLSGQQGTQYF. CDR3 DNA sequence: TGTGCCAGCAGCTTGTCAGGGCAACAAGGGACCCAGTACTTC.

The genes are TRBV6-2 or TRBV6-3 and TRBJ1-1; D is unresolved. Trimming removed 8 bases from V and 2 bases from J, with 12 bases in between. The CDR3 spans 13 residues. Germline CDR1 reads MNHEY; CDR2 reads SVGEGT. CDR3 sequence: CASGPGLNTEAFF. CDR3 in DNA: TGTGCCAGCGGGCCCGGGCTAAACACTGAAGCTTTCTTT.

The V and J genes are TRBV2 and TRBJ1-5; D is perhaps TRBD1 (5 bases). The germline V gene encodes CDR1 SNHLY and CDR2 FYNNEI. The CDR3 consists of 12 residues. Here the CDR3 DNA reads TGTGCTAAGGTCGGCAGGGATCAGCCCCAGCATTTT. Translation gives CAKVGRDQPQHF.

With respect to this clonotype: An end of the junction does not agree with germline; a read error may underlie this. This chain joins TRBV7-9 and TRBJ1-6; 8 bases are a match to TRBD1. The CDR3 totals 15 residues. Germline assignment: CDR1 SEHNR and CDR2 FQNEAQ (reference sequence). Here the CDR3 DNA reads TGCGCCAGCAGCCCACACGGACAGGGAAATTCACCCCTCCACTTT. The encoded protein is CASSPHGQGNSPLHF.

The rearrangement links TRBV14 to TRBJ2-2; 8 bases fit TRBD2. CDR1 is SGHDN and CDR2 is FVKESK in the germline V gene. This CDR3 spans 18 amino acids. The V segment lost 0 bases and the J segment 5 bases; nucleotides outside the gene matches: 11. The CDR3 here is CASSQDRGAGVGTGELFF. CDR3 sequence (DNA): TGTGCCAGCAGCCAAGATCGCGGAGCGGGAGTTGGTACCGGGGAGCTGTTTTTT.

A few counts support this clonotype. The J gene is TRBJ2-7, the V gene TRBV5-8; 11 nucleotides align to TRBD1. This CDR3 has 18 amino acids. The junction had 14 bases not matched to a gene; V was cut back by 4 bases and J by 2 bases. In germline, CDR1 is SGHTS, CDR2 YDEGEE. CDR3 DNA: TGTGCCAGCAGCCCTCCCGGGACAGGGGGGTCGATGCCCTACGAGCAGTACTTC. Protein: CASSPPGTGGSMPYEQYF.

This chain links TRBV12-3 or TRBV12-4 with TRBJ2-3; the D is unclear. This CDR3 spans 11 amino acids. The ends were cut back, 8 bases at V and 5 bases at J, with 8 bases in the middle. The DNA for the CDR3 is TGTGCCAGCCAGAGCCGAGATACGCAGTATTTT. Protein: CASQSRDTQYF.

This clonotype occurred once. This chain connects TRBV5-1 to TRBJ1-5; TRBD2 aligns across 13 bases. Gene TRBJ2-3 matches the end of the DNA better, so the J call may be wrong. The CDR3 runs to 15 residues. CDR1 is SGHRS and CDR2 is YFSETQ in the germline V gene. The CDR3 is CASSIGLAGVDTQYF. CDR3 nucleotides: TGCGCCAGCAGCATAGGACTAGCGGGAGTGGATACGCAGTATTTT.

This clonotype was found a few times. The CDR3 does not close with the conserved phenylalanine or tryptophan, likely indicating a read error. It is unclear where the CDR3 begins or ends on the DNA, so no DNA is shown, and the CDR3 is as TCRdb lists it. The chain uses TRBV7-9 and TRBJ2-5; TRBD1, the table's D call, was not compared with the DNA. From germline, CDR1 is SEHNR and CDR2 FQNEAQ (reference sequence). The CDR3 comprises 14 residues, both ends counted. The CDR3 region is CASSSQAGGYTFGS.

V usage is TRBV2 and J usage is TRBJ1-1; D perhaps matches TRBD1 (6 bases). Germline V gives CDR1 SNHLY, CDR2 FYNNEI. CDR3 length: 15 residues. V was shortened by 0 bases and J by 3 bases, with 11 bases between the two germline ends. CDR3 in amino acids: CASSEATQGYTEAFF. The CDR3 coding sequence is TGTGCCAGCAGTGAAGCGACACAGGGTTACACTGAAGCTTTCTTT.

The V call is TRBV7-2, the J call TRBJ2-7; D is uncertain. In germline, CDR1 is SGHTA, CDR2 FQGNSA. Trimming took off 5 bases at V and 5 bases at J, with 13 bases between the two ends. There are 13 residues in the CDR3. The CDR3: CASSVEAVDEQYF. The CDR3 DNA follows: TGTGCCAGCAGCGTCGAAGCAGTTGACGAGCAGTACTTC.

This clonotype was seen a few times. The rearrangement links TRBV7-3 to TRBJ1-5, with 8 bases lining up with TRBD1. Looked up from germline, CDR1 is SGHTA and CDR2 is FQGTGA. The CDR3 consists of 15 residues. Trimming cost V 5 bases and J 6 bases; bases outside gene matches: 9. The CDR3 coding sequence is TGTGCCAGCAGCCGCTCAGCGGGGACAGGTCAGCCCCAGCATTTT. Amino acid sequence: CASSRSAGTGQPQHF.

The genes are TRBV7-9 and TRBJ2-7; D possibly uses TRBD1 or TRBD2 (5 bases each). This CDR3 has 13 residues. Trimming took 7 bases from V and 3 from J, leaving 13 bases between them. Germline CDR1 is SEHNR and CDR2 is FQNEAQ (reference sequence). Here the CDR3 reads CASMGRAGYEQYF. The CDR3 DNA follows: TGTGCCAGCATGGGGCGGGCGGGCTACGAGCAGTACTTC.

V and J are TRBV29-1 and TRBJ1-6; 9 bases agree with TRBD1. J gave up 5 bases and V 8 bases, and 7 bases lay outside the gene matches. The CDR3 spans 14 residues. Germline CDR1 SQVTM, CDR2 ANQGSEA. The CDR3: CSTKDRGHNSPLHF. The CDR3 DNA follows: TGCAGCACGAAGGACAGGGGTCATAATTCACCCCTCCACTTT.

This clonotype was seen ten or more times. V and J are TRBV6-5 and TRBJ1-1, with 7 bases fitting TRBD1. The V and J ends lost 5 bases and 11 bases, in that order; junction bases with no gene match: 8. Looked up from germline, CDR1 is MNHEY and CDR2 is SVGAGI. The CDR3 covers 12 residues. The CDR3: CASSPDRAVAFF. DNA of the CDR3: TGTGCCAGCAGTCCCGACAGGGCTGTTGCTTTCTTT.

Details on this clonotype: Relative to the germline gene, one junction end is altered; a read error may explain this. The chain couples TRBV10-3 to TRBJ2-7; D possibly matches TRBD1 or TRBD2 (5 bases each). The CDR3 runs 12 residues. Germline assignment: CDR1 ENHRY and CDR2 SYGVKD. For the CDR3, the DNA is TGTGCCATCAGAGAGTGGGGGAGTGGGCAGTACTTC. This translates into CAIREWGSGQYF.

The table lists this clonotype with a few counts. The chain links TRBV20-1 to TRBJ2-7; 8 nucleotides line up with TRBD1. V gave up 6 bases and J gave up 5 bases; unmatched junction bases: 9. The CDR3 loop spans 13 amino acids. CDR1 and CDR2 from the germline V gene are DFQATT and SNEGSKA (reference sequence). CDR3 in amino acids: CSANGQGFHEQYF. CDR3 DNA: TGCAGTGCCAATGGACAGGGTTTCCACGAGCAGTACTTC.

This clonotype came up many times. The chain carries TRBV7-2 and TRBJ2-2; TRBD2 might be the D (5 bases). This CDR3 region has 13 residues. Germline lookup yields CDR1 SGHTA and CDR2 FQGNSA. With 6 bases removed from V and 5 bases from J, the gap between germline ends came to 10 bases. The CDR3 region is CASRDPGTGELFF. The CDR3 bases are TGTGCCAGCAGAGATCCGGGGACCGGGGAGCTGTTTTTT.

This clonotype was observed many times. This chain joins TRBV29-1 and TRBJ1-1; no clear D gene. From germline, CDR1 is SQVTM and CDR2 ANQGSEA. The CDR3 spans 13 residues. V was shortened by 3 bases and J by 5 bases, with 13 bases between the two germline ends. The CDR3 spells CSVDPRLATEAFF. DNA for the CDR3: TGCAGCGTTGACCCACGGCTGGCGACTGAAGCTTTCTTT. Full variable domain (outside the CDR3, taken from reference TRBV29-1 and TRBJ1-1): SAVISQKPSRDICQRGTSLTIQCQVDSQVTMMFWYRQQPGQSLTLIATANQGSEATYESGFVIDKFPISRPNLTFSTLTVSNMSPEDSSIYLCSVDPRLATEAFFGQGTRLTVV.

This clonotype came up many times. The chain is built from TRBV12-3 or TRBV12-4 and TRBJ2-5; TRBD1 aligns across 10 bases. CDR3 length: 17 amino acids. V shed 5 bases, J shed 2 bases, and the junction held 11 bases outside the gene matches. The CDR3 spells CASSSRDRGNLQETQYF. CDR3 coding DNA: TGTGCCAGCAGTAGCCGGGACAGGGGCAATTTACAAGAGACCCAGTACTTC.

The chain has TRBV12-3 or TRBV12-4 and TRBJ2-6; D may be TRBD1 (5 bases). The CDR3 is made up of 19 amino acids. Trimming took 0 bases from V and 2 from J, leaving 17 bases between them. The CDR3 sequence is CASSLAFPGPPPGANVLTF. CDR3 in DNA: TGTGCCAGCAGTTTAGCGTTCCCAGGGCCCCCCCCTGGGGCCAACGTCCTGACTTTC.

This clonotype was detected a few times. J is TRBJ1-4 and V is TRBV3-1; the D gene is possibly TRBD1 (6 bases). V lost 4 bases to trimming and J lost 6 bases, with 15 bases between them. CDR3 length: 15 amino acids. Germline V gene lookup returns CDR1 LGHDT and CDR2 YNNKEL (reference sequence). The CDR3 DNA follows: TGTGCCAGCAGCCGAAGGGGGGACGGACATGAAAAACTGTTTTTT. The encoded protein is CASSRRGDGHEKLFF.

The sample holds many counts of this clonotype. The rearrangement joins TRBV9 to TRBJ2-7; 9 nucleotides match TRBD2. The CDR3 is made up of 16 amino acids. Germline CDR1 is SGDLS and CDR2 is YYNGEE. V lost 3 bases to trimming and J lost 6 bases; unmatched junction nucleotides: 13. The CDR3 spells CASSAGGASGTSEQYF. The CDR3 nucleotides read TGTGCCAGCAGCGCGGGGGGGGCTAGCGGGACGTCCGAGCAGTACTTC.